A selection of T cell receptor beta chains follows, all from one sample in a study of OX40 agonist ivuxolimab in advanced cancers. Measured with immunoSEQ multiplex PCR; TCRdb has only the in-frame clones, and not every one. The sample shows 90,000 to 100,000 clones, about 80% of them seen only once. The specimen comprised CD4+ or CD8+ T cells sorted from blood, sampled in a trial of the OX40 agonist ivuxolimab. The source of these receptors is an adult with an advanced solid tumor such as melanoma, head and neck, liver or kidney cancer. Both conserved end residues are part of each CDR3. The order of the fields is V gene, D gene, J gene, clone size, CDR3 protein. A D gene is named only where the DNA matches it firmly. A clone size is listed for some rows: how often the clone was seen (once, few, many), or a class if it is expanded.

TRBV5-1	-	TRBJ1-3	-	CASSLGDTSPSGNTIYF
TRBV7-6	-	TRBJ2-3	-	CASSLGADTQYF
TRBV28	TRBD1	TRBJ1-6	-	CATSSGQGYSPLHF
TRBV6-6	-	TRBJ2-5	-	CASTAAKETQYF
TRBV28	-	TRBJ2-2	-	CASRLPATGELFF
TRBV27	TRBD1	TRBJ2-2	-	CASSRTGGSTGELFF
TRBV5-6	-	TRBJ2-3	-	CASSWDVGDTQYF
TRBV7-6	-	TRBJ1-2	-	CASSPPGPGGYTF
TRBV13	-	TRBJ2-7	-	CASSDSRDGSYEQYF
TRBV2	TRBD2	TRBJ2-1	-	CASSEGLAGIYNEQFF
TRBV6-1	TRBD2	TRBJ2-1	once	CASSDGSGTDEQFF
TRBV10-3	-	TRBJ2-5	-	CAIGTGYQETQYF
TRBV6-1	-	TRBJ1-4	-	CASSEANGREKLFF
TRBV6-5	-	TRBJ1-2	-	CASSQDSIYGYTF
TRBV7-8	-	TRBJ2-5	-	CASSLFAIREETQYF
TRBV11-1	-	TRBJ1-1	-	CASSSRMREAFF
TRBV4-2	TRBD2	TRBJ2-7	-	CASSPTTSGRTPYEQYF
TRBV7-3	TRBD2	TRBJ2-1	once	CASSSTAGASRSPQFF
TRBV7-2	-	TRBJ1-3	-	CASSLGSHSGNTIYF
TRBV5-1	TRBD1	TRBJ1-2	-	CASSPKLRTGGYVGYTF
TRBV7-9	-	TRBJ1-5	-	CASSFSGRQPQHF
TRBV19	-	TRBJ1-5	-	CASRFSGTAHRPQHF
TRBV5-4	-	TRBJ1-3	-	CASSVDRGSGNTIYF
TRBV2	-	TRBJ2-7	-	CASSREIGAGVEQYF
TRBV7-3	-	TRBJ2-2	-	CASSLTGPTTGELLF
TRBV18	-	TRBJ2-3	-	CASSPGFGSTDTQYF
TRBV5-4	TRBD1	TRBJ1-2	-	CASSVDRGQYGYTF
TRBV5-1	TRBD2	TRBJ2-1	-	CASSSKLAGGPRDEQFF
TRBV14	-	TRBJ2-5	-	CASSQDTASYRETQYF
TRBV30	-	TRBJ2-7	-	CAWSRKAYEQYF
TRBV4-2	-	TRBJ2-1	-	CASSQAPGGEQFF
TRBV4-1	-	TRBJ1-1	few	CASRTLRPLVGENTEAFF
TRBV10-2	TRBD2	TRBJ2-5	-	CASSEGSGARSETQYF
TRBV6-1	-	TRBJ2-7	-	CASSERGRSLGQYF
TRBV6-5	TRBD1	TRBJ2-7	-	CASSHRGFNYEQYF
TRBV28	TRBD1	TRBJ2-5	-	CASSFEQGEETQYF
TRBV18	TRBD1	TRBJ2-7	-	CASSFSDRVGEQYF
TRBV6-5	TRBD1	TRBJ1-2	-	CASGQGASGYTF
TRBV15	TRBD2	TRBJ2-5	-	CATSRGTSGGIKTQYF
TRBV6-5	TRBD1	TRBJ2-4	-	CASRRGQENIQYF
TRBV5-1	-	TRBJ1-5	-	CASSLGVIGQPQHF
TRBV25-1	-	TRBJ1-2	-	CASKGLYGYTF
TRBV27	TRBD1	TRBJ2-5	-	CASRGGQGSWGTQYF